This T cell receptor beta chain derives from a study of cytomegalovirus exposure and HLA in healthy donors (TCRdb year 2017). Some background on the complete study: An earlier analysis of around 600 of the donors reported about 250 Gb of sequence data and 100 million to 140 million unique TCR beta sequences from about 200 million T cells. About 300 gigabases of sequencing data and approximately 91 million unique TCR sequences made up an early release that covered around 640 HLA-typed donors. Among the approximately 400 genotyped donors, 81% belonged to the genetic ancestry cluster associated with self-reported Caucasian donors. The aim of the study was to test whether cataloging public T cell receptors could identify signatures of past pathogen exposure. The study used immunosequencing to profile the T cell repertoires of 666 subjects and linked those repertoires to cytomegalovirus serostatus. In addition to the first cohort of 500 to 850 subjects, a separate validation cohort of about 120 different subjects was used. The study combined high-throughput TCR immunosequencing, statistical association of individual TCRs with disease status, and machine learning to predict cytomegalovirus infection status. A later analysis re-examined previously published TCR beta repertoires from more than 550 donors and added high-resolution HLA genotyping to investigate patterns of TCR occurrence. Rather than drawing on any new phenotypic data, the later analysis identified candidate immune exposures from TCR beta sequences and the way those sequences occurred across donors. An earlier analysis of fewer than 700 of the donors applied high-throughput TCR beta sequencing to assess whether each TCR beta V gene segment acted as functional or pseudogenic. Donor age, sex, ethnicity and CMV serostatus were compiled alongside the repertoire data. A later genetic analysis took genome-wide SNP genotypes for about 55% of the 666 donors and used that subset as a discovery cohort. All discovery cohort repertoires had been generated on a single sequencing platform. HLA typing included class I and class II loci at four-digit resolution. The number of donors typed differed by locus, with about 620-630 for A, B, C, DRB1 and DQB1, over 500 for DQA1, over 600 for DPA1, and around 460 for DPB1. Several DR-DQ haplotypes were treated as single units for association and clustering because of strong linkage in the cohort. Among over 350 genotyped donors of the cohort, an average of around 240,000 unique TCR beta nucleotide sequences were sequenced per donor, around 20% of them non-productive.

As to this clone: Its recognized antigen is unknown. No base-level quality is on record; no much larger clone is a single base apart.

The library came from the immunoSEQ multiplex PCR assay. For the multiplex PCR, a mixture combining 60 forward primers for TCR Vbeta segments and 13 reverse primers for TCR Jbeta segments was used. The CDR3 region of rearranged TCR beta genes was amplified from genomic DNA with a multiplex PCR assay. The amplified TCR beta libraries were sequenced on the Illumina HiSeq System as 87-base-pair reads. The authors' pipeline ran thus. Across the 640 or so repertoires, a later analysis counted 60 million to 90 million unique TCR beta chains, 9 million to 14 million of which were shared by at least two donors. Raw reads were error-corrected and collapsed into unique sequences with a nearest-neighbor algorithm that merged closely related sequences to remove PCR and sequencing errors. V, D and J gene segments were assigned by aligning CDR3 sequences to IMGT reference sequences. Each retained sequence needed at least a six-nucleotide match to both a V gene segment and a J gene segment. Rearrangements were called productive when the CDR3 lacked stop codons and stayed in frame with V and J; all others were non-productive. Following IMGT convention, CDR3 was defined as the stretch from the second conserved V-encoded cysteine up to the conserved J-encoded phenylalanine. Sequences without an unambiguous match to a single V gene segment were excluded from the earlier analysis of about 600 of the donors. An earlier analysis of a few hundred of the donors called V segments functional above 56.7% productive rearrangements and segregating when the between-donor standard deviation exceeded 5%. To diagnose cytomegalovirus status from the catalog of TCR beta chain sequences, a statistical classification framework was built. In a later analysis, TCR nucleotide sequences were compared against IMGT/GENE-DB human TR gene sequences so that V and J genes could be assigned. Using the TCRdist pipeline, a later analysis assigned CDR3 sequences along with most-parsimonious VDJ recombination scenarios. In a later analysis, each TCR beta chain was defined by its CDR3 amino acid sequence together with its V-gene family, and reads lacking a unique V-gene family were excluded. A later analysis removed roughly 590 highly shared, low-generation-probability nucleotide sequences to deal with suspected cross-contamination and a sequencing artifact. For each public chain, a later analysis derived a clonal expansion index from normalized ranks of inferred template counts within each repertoire. In a later analysis, generation probabilities were computed with a VDJ recombination model fitted to out-of-frame rearrangements, and the resulting probabilities were checked against IGoR. In a later analysis, hypergeometric tests were used to score TCR-TCR, TCR-HLA and TCR-CMV co-occurrence, with a repertoire-size bias correction applied to TCR pairs. To estimate false discovery rates, a later analysis permuted the HLA or CMV assignments 20 times. In a later analysis, co-occurring TCRs were grouped using DBSCAN, with TCRdist sequence similarity added in when clustering inside HLA-allele-positive subsets. Repertoires with fewer than 30,000 or more than 120,000 public chains, plus five repertoires with anomalous nucleotide sharing, were excluded from co-occurrence clustering. Imported from immuneACCESS, the table was reduced by TCRdb to in-frame sequences with V and J called. These copies leave out some clones; in studies compared against another copy, an unresolved V gene accounts for under half, and the cause of the remainder is not known. V and J calls plus clone size are reproduced from that table; the DNA served to infer D and trimming. A total of tens of thousands of clones appear in this sample, approximately 67% of them only once. The ten largest make up 4% to 4.5% of the sample.

The cohort consisted of 650 to 700 healthy bone marrow donors. Cohort members were all nominally healthy when sampled, although unrecorded immune exposures were likely present. The donor was CMV seropositive and was included in the group of 250 to 350 seropositive cohort members. A peripheral blood sample was provided by each donor, and peripheral blood mononuclear cells were used for TCR beta sequencing. Genomic DNA extraction from the blood cell samples was performed with the Qiagen DNeasy Blood Extraction Kit. Taken from the germline V gene (reference sequence), the CDR1 and CDR2 loops are SGHNT and YYREEE. Counted from cysteine to phenylalanine, this CDR3 has 15 amino acids. The CDR3 DNA has 45 bases and is translated from base 1. V is pared back by 1 base and J by 4 bases, with 11 bases lying between the germline termini. Broader findings and caveats from the paper: In an earlier analysis of some 550 of the donors, most TCR beta V segments were observed in productive rearrangements about 90% or about 30% of the time, broadly matching IMGT annotations. Three of the identified cytomegalovirus-associated TCR beta chains were confirmed in vitro to be specific for cytomegalovirus antigens. The cohort was sequenced for TCR beta chains only, and without alpha or paired-chain data the features that could be detected were limited. A later analysis found that most CMV-associated TCR beta chains appeared HLA-restricted, with HLA associations seemingly driven largely by CMV exposure. In a later genetic analysis, a missense DCLRE1C variant was associated with V-gene and J-gene trimming of TCR beta chains, and the association was replicated in an independent cohort. A further reported finding was that TCR beta sequences accurately predicted the HLA-A and HLA-B alleles for most subjects in the first cohort. Because HLA typing was missing for some donors at each locus, association tests included only the typed subset. In a later genetic analysis, fewer N-insertions in productive TCRs were reported among donors in an Asian-associated ancestry cluster than the roughly 670-donor mean. A cluster of highly shared sequence variants was judged likely to represent a technical artifact of the sequencing pipeline. Immune exposure information for the cohort was limited to CMV serostatus. When HLA alleles, especially DR and DQ, strongly co-occurred, attributing TCR associations to individual alleles was difficult. In both the original and validation cohorts, the classifier was reported to diagnose cytomegalovirus status with high specificity and sensitivity. Roughly uniform sequencing depth across donors was assumed in presence/absence analyses, although this assumption may not hold. The study gave a list of 150 to 200 TCR beta chains associated with cytomegalovirus. The authors suggested that the approach could potentially be extended to other disease states and immunological phenotypes. Correlated functional status among segregating V segments might reflect linkage disequilibrium, but an unknown experimental factor could not be ruled out. Most TCR sequences were observed very rarely across donors, whereas some public TCRs were present in many individuals. At a false discovery rate of 0.05, a later analysis linked about 17,000 TCR beta sequences to specific HLA alleles. Some IMGT-functional V segments, including TRBV6-2 and TRBV6-3, could not be distinguished by the 87-base-pair reads and were therefore excluded. In a later analysis, TCR association rates were found to vary across HLA loci, with the most associated TCRs seen for DRB1 alleles and the fewest for HLA-C alleles. The earlier analysis of some 540 of the donors excluded roughly 16 rarely observed V segments, including chromosome 9 orphons, because counts were too low. Several of the top co-occurrence clusters appeared to be linked to parvovirus B19, influenza, CMV and Epstein-Barr virus, according to a later analysis. A later analysis found that HLA-associated TCR beta chains were more clonally expanded and had lower generation probabilities than equally common non-associated chains.

The V gene is TRBV5-4 and the J gene is TRBJ1-4, with the D gene too uncertain to name. The source of this sequence is a male donor in good health and CMV-seropositive. The sequenced material came from PBMCs. This receptor carries the CDR3 CASSLRSEGNEKLFF. The DNA reads as follows: TGTGCCAGCAGCTTGAGGTCAGAGGGTAATGAAAAACTGTTTTTT.